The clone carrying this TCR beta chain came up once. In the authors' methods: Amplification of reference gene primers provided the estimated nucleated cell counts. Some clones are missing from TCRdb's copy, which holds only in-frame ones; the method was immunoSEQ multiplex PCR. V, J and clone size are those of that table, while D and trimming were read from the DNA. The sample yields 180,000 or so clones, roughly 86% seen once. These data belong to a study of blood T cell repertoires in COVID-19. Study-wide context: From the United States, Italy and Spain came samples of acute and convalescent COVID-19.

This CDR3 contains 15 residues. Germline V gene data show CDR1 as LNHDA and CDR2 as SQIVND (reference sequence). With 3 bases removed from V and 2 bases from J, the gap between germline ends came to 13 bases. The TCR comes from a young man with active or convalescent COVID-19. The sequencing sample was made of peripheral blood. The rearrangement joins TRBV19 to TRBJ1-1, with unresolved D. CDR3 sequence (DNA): TGTGCCAGTAGTATTTATCTGAGCTCAAACACTGAAGCTTTCTTT. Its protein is CASSIYLSSNTEAFF. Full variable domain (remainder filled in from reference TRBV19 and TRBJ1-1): DGGITQSPKYLFRKEGQNVTLSCEQNLNHDAMYWYRQDPGQGLRLIYYSQIVNDFQKGDIAEGYSVSREKKESFPLTVTSAQKNPTAFYLCASSIYLSSNTEAFFGQGTRLTVV.